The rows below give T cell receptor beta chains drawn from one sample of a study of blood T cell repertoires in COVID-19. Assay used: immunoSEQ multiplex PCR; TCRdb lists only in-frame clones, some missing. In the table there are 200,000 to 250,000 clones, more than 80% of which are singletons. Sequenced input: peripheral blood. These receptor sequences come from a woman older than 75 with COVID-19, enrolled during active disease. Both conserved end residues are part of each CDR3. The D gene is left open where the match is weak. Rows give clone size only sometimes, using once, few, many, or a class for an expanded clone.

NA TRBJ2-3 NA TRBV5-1 CASSYLTGPSTDTQYF TGCGCCAGCAGCTATTTGACAGGTCCTTCCACAGATACGCAGTATTTT
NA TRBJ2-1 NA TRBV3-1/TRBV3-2 CASSQVDLANPFF TGTGCCAGCAGCCAAGTGGACCTAGCGAACCCGTTCTTC
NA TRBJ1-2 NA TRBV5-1 CASSIEGFGYTF TGCGCCAGCAGTATAGAGGGATTCGGCTACACCTTC
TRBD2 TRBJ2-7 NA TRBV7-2 CASSLGSSGNFEQYF TGTGCCAGCAGCTTAGGGTCTAGCGGGAACTTCGAGCAGTACTTC
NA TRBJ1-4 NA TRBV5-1 CASSFTYRATNEKLFF TGCGCCAGCAGCTTCACCTACAGGGCCACTAATGAAAAACTGTTTTTT
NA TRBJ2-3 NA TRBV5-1 CASSGGYGSIADTQYF TGCGCCAGCTCTGGCGGGTATGGGAGTATCGCAGATACGCAGTATTTT
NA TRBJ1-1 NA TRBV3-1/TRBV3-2 CASSQKGWVAFF TGTGCCAGCAGCCAAAAGGGGTGGGTAGCTTTCTTT
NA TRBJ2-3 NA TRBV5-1 CASSLVPGTSTDTQYF TGCGCCAGCAGCTTGGTCCCAGGGACAAGCACAGATACGCAGTATTTT
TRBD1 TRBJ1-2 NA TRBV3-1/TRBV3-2 CASSPRDRGGYGYTF TGTGCCAGCAGCCCCCGGGACAGGGGTGGTTATGGCTACACCTTC
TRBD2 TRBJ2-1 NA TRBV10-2 CASSGMTSGRAVSYNEQFF TGCGCCAGCAGTGGGATGACTAGCGGGAGGGCGGTGTCCTACAATGAGCAGTTCTTC
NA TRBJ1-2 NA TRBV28 CASSPGGQIYGYTF TGTGCCAGCAGTCCGGGGGGTCAAATCTATGGCTACACCTTC
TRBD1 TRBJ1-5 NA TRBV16 CASSLDRVQPQHF TGTGCCAGCAGCCTCGACAGGGTTCAGCCCCAGCATTTT
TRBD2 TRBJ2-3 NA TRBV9 CASSVGLAGGGTDTQYF TGTGCCAGCAGCGTAGGACTAGCGGGGGGTGGGACAGATACGCAGTATTTT
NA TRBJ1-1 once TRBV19 CASSIPPGQANTEAFF TGTGCCAGTAGTATCCCCCCTGGACAAGCGAACACTGAAGCTTTCTTT
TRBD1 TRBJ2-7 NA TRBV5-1 CASSDQPQGAGEQYF TGCGCCTCTTCCGATCAGCCCCAGGGGGCGGGCGAGCAGTACTTC
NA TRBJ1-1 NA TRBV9 CASSVAPLGAGNTEAFF TGTGCCAGCAGCGTAGCCCCATTGGGGGCCGGGAACACTGAAGCTTTCTTT
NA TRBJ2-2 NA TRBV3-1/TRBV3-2 CASSQGLVLGELFF TGTGCCAGCAGCCAAGGACTAGTTCTAGGGGAGCTGTTTTTT
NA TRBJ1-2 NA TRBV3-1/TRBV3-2 CASSLQVIGGYTF TGTGCCAGCAGTCTCCAGGTAATCGGTGGCTACACCTTC
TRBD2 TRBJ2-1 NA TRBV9 CASSETSGLTYNEQFF TGTGCCAGCAGCGAAACTAGCGGGCTTACCTACAATGAGCAGTTCTTC
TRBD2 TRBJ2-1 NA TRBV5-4 CASSPGTSGARGYSNEQFF TGTGCCAGCAGCCCTGGGACTAGCGGGGCCCGAGGGTATAGCAATGAGCAGTTCTTC
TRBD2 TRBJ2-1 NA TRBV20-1 CSASLAGVSSNEQFF TGCAGTGCTAGTTTAGCGGGAGTATCTTCCAATGAGCAGTTCTTC
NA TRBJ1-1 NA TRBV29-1 CSVPPGSNTEAFF TGCAGCGTTCCCCCGGGAAGTAACACTGAAGCTTTCTTT